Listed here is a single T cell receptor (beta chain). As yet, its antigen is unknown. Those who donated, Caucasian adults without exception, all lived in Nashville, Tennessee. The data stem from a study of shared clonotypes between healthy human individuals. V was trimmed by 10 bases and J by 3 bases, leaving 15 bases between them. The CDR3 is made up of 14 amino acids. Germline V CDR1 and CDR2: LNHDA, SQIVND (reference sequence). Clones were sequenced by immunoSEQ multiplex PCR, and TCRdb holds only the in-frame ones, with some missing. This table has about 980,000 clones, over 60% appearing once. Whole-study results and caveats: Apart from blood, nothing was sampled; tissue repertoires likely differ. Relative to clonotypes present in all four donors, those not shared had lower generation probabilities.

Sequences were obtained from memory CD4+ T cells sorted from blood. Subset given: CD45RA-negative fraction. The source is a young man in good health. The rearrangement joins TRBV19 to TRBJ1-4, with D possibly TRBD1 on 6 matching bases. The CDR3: CATRRTASNEKLFF. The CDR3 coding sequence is TGTGCCACTAGACGGACAGCCTCTAATGAAAAACTGTTTTTT.